What follows describes a single T cell receptor (beta chain). Its antigen is unidentified. The people who gave samples were healthy Caucasians from Russia, aged roughly 6 to 90. Every donor provided approximately 9.2 milliliters of peripheral blood. The data stem from a study of blood T cells in healthy people across ages. Study results and caveats: Measured against age, TCR beta diversity per million T cells decreased in a roughly linear manner. Naive T cell percentage and TCR beta diversity correlated strongly.

Sample-barcoded 5' priming and a J-beta primer mix drove a second PCR of 7 to 11 cycles. One entry per CDR3 protein, called by TCRdb with MiXCR from the 5' RACE reads. The repertoire holds 1.5 million to 2 million distinct CDR3 sequences, with about two fifths as singletons. This CDR3 has 16 residues. Trimming left V 1 base short and J 0 bases short, with 13 bases between. Germline lookup yields CDR1 MGHRA and CDR2 YSYEKL. The rearrangement links TRBV4-1 to TRBJ2-7; the D is unclear. The TCR comes from a human donor in good health. Sequences were obtained from blood. This chain's CDR3 is CASSQVFLIGSYEQYF. In DNA form, the CDR3 reads TGCGCCAGCAGCCAAGTTTTCCTGATCGGCTCCTACGAGCAGTACTTC.